This paragraph reports one TCR beta chain. Thawed, overnight-rested PBMC were stained with GMM-loaded CD1B tetramer, viability dye and anti-CD3, then sorted. C32 glucose monomycolate from Rhodococcus equi was loaded onto the CD1B tetramers. Approximately 95,000 tetramer-negative cells were sorted from each donor. Germline lookup yields CDR1 LNHDA and CDR2 SQIVND (reference sequence). The ends were cut back, 4 bases at V and 7 bases at J, with 19 bases in the middle. This CDR3 is 15 amino acids long. Sequencing of TCR-alpha and TCR-beta chains was unpaired. Sequenced by immunoSEQ multiplex PCR; TCRdb stores in-frame clones only, minus some. Among 80,000 to 90,000 clones listed, roughly 93% were seen once. This entry is derived from a study of T cells in tuberculosis. Whole-study context: T cells were selected with CD1B tetramers loaded with glucose monomycolate. Study-level results: Some low-affinity tetramer-binding T cells may be absent from this sample.

The sequence derives from an adult woman with latent tuberculosis. J is TRBJ1-1 and V is TRBV19; TRBD1 might be the D (5 bases). Sequenced: CD1b-GMM tetramer-negative cells sorted from PBMCs. CDR3 nucleotide sequence: TGTGCCAGTAGTAACCCTCGACAGTGGTGGAGTGAAGCTTTCTTT. Amino acid sequence: CASSNPRQWWSEAFF.